The text below deals with one T cell receptor beta chain. Its antigen is currently unknown. The sample is drawn from a study of cytomegalovirus exposure and HLA in healthy donors. Overall study context: When fewer than 500 donors were genotyped, 80% to 90% of them were found to fall in the Caucasian-associated ancestry cluster. Overall study results and limits: The study designated fewer than 200 TCR beta chains cytomegalovirus-associated.

In the PCR, 60 Vbeta and 13 Jbeta primers were used. This table comes from immunoSEQ multiplex PCR, and its TCRdb copy is limited to in-frame clones, with some not included. The sample includes just under 250,000 clones, about four fifths seen only once; the top ten take approximately 5.3%. This CDR3 region has 11 residues. Trimming took 2 bases from V and 7 from J, leaving 5 bases between them. Germline CDR1 and CDR2: SGHVS and FQNEAQ. This receptor was identified in a woman in her thirties or forties in good health and CMV-seropositive. This chain connects TRBV7-8 to TRBJ1-1; D remains ambiguous. The sequenced sample was PBMCs. The chain's CDR3 is CASSLSVEAFF. In DNA, the CDR3 is TGTGCCAGCAGCTTATCGGTTGAAGCTTTCTTT.